A selection of T cell receptor beta chains follows, all from one sample in a study of shared clonotypes between healthy human individuals. The table came from immunoSEQ multiplex PCR; TCRdb's copy has only in-frame clones and leaves some out. The sample holds 550,000 to 750,000 clones, around 90% seen once. Input material: naive CD8+ T cells sorted from blood. The receptors come from a man aged 30 to 39 in good health. Both conserved end residues are part of each CDR3. D genes are given only for firm matches. Clone size appears in some rows only: once, few, many, or a class for an expanded clone.

D	V	size	J	CDR3	DNA
NA	TRBV6-5	NA	TRBJ2-1	CASSYNGRSGNEQFF	TGTGCCAGCAGTTACAACGGCCGCTCCGGGAATGAGCAGTTCTTC
NA	TRBV5-1	NA	TRBJ2-7	CASSLASGTLTYEQYF	TGCGCCAGCAGCTTGGCCTCCGGGACACTAACCTACGAGCAGTACTTC
TRBD2	TRBV7-9	NA	TRBJ2-3	CASSPSRASGVVDTQYF	TGTGCCAGCAGCCCTAGCCGGGCTAGCGGGGTGGTGGATACGCAGTATTTT
TRBD2	TRBV27	NA	TRBJ2-7	CASSTGLAGGGIEQYF	TGTGCCAGCAGTACGGGACTAGCGGGAGGTGGGATAGAGCAGTACTTC
TRBD1	TRBV10-1	NA	TRBJ2-1	CASSDSDPKLGQALSSYNEQFF	TGCGCCAGCAGTGACAGTGACCCGAAACTGGGACAGGCCTTAAGCTCCTACAATGAGCAGTTCTTC
TRBD2	TRBV10-3	NA	TRBJ2-1	CAISDGLDSMKQFF	TGTGCCATCAGTGACGGACTAGATTCAATGAAGCAGTTCTTC
TRBD2	TRBV14	NA	TRBJ2-1	CASSHLIGTSGNGLFF	TGTGCCAGCAGCCACTTGATTGGAACTAGCGGGAATGGTCTGTTCTTC
NA	TRBV11-2	NA	TRBJ2-7	CASSPPQGGGHEQYF	TGTGCCAGCAGCCCCCCACAGGGAGGGGGCCACGAGCAGTACTTC
NA	TRBV6-1	NA	TRBJ1-5	CASSEAWQYGNNQPQHF	TGTGCCAGCAGTGAAGCTTGGCAGTACGGAAACAATCAGCCCCAGCATTTT
NA	TRBV6-6	NA	TRBJ2-3	CASSYLVGTDTQYF	TGTGCCAGCAGTTATTTGGTTGGCACAGATACGCAGTATTTT
TRBD1	TRBV7-9	few	TRBJ2-1	CASSFIGGGINEQFF	TGTGCCAGCAGCTTTATAGGGGGCGGAATCAATGAGCAGTTCTTC
TRBD2	TRBV2	NA	TRBJ2-2	CASSLTGTSGERRTGELFF	TGTGCCAGCAGTCTCACCGGGACTAGCGGGGAGCGTCGGACCGGGGAGCTGTTTTTT
TRBD1	TRBV5-8	NA	TRBJ1-5	CASSLPTGDSLISNQPQHF	TGTGCCAGCAGCTTGCCGACAGGGGATTCACTAATTAGCAATCAGCCCCAGCATTTT
NA	TRBV9	NA	TRBJ2-1	CASSVATRPLGNEQFF	TGTGCCAGCAGCGTAGCTACTAGGCCTCTGGGGAATGAGCAGTTCTTC
NA	TRBV11-2	NA	TRBJ2-3	CASSGTEGMRSTDTQYF	TGTGCCAGCAGCGGAACGGAGGGCATGCGAAGCACAGATACGCAGTATTTT
NA	TRBV4-1	NA	TRBJ2-3	CASSQVSTDTQYF	TGCGCCAGCAGCCAAGTAAGCACAGATACGCAGTATTTT
NA	TRBV27	NA	TRBJ2-1	CASKKGPTYNEQFF	TGTGCCAGCAAGAAAGGTCCAACCTACAATGAGCAGTTCTTC
NA	TRBV18	once	TRBJ2-6	CASSPPGSGANVLTF	TGTGCCAGCTCACCGCCCGGCTCTGGGGCCAACGTCCTGACTTTC
TRBD2	TRBV11-3	NA	TRBJ2-7	CASSPRAGTSLTYEQYF	TGTGCCAGCAGCCCTAGGGCCGGGACTAGTCTAACCTACGAGCAGTACTTC
NA	TRBV19	NA	TRBJ1-1	CASSMGRNTEAFF	TGTGCCAGTAGTATGGGCAGAAACACTGAAGCTTTCTTT
NA	TRBV9	NA	TRBJ1-2	CASSVFEQGKGYGYTF	TGTGCCAGCAGCGTCTTCGAACAGGGAAAGGGCTATGGCTACACCTTC
TRBD1	TRBV7-9	NA	TRBJ2-3	CASSSTGGETAKYF	TGTGCCAGCAGCTCGACAGGGGGGGAAACAGCGAAGTATTTT
TRBD2	TRBV5-4	NA	TRBJ2-1	CASSLAALADEQFF	TGTGCCAGCAGCTTGGCCGCGCTAGCGGATGAGCAGTTCTTC
NA	TRBV27	NA	TRBJ1-2	CASSWGGPDTYGYTF	TGTGCCAGCAGTTGGGGGGGGCCCGACACCTATGGCTACACCTTC
TRBD2	TRBV9	NA	TRBJ2-3	CASSGGLAGRLDTQYF	TGTGCCAGCAGCGGGGGACTAGCGGGAAGATTGGATACGCAGTATTTT
TRBD2	TRBV27	NA	TRBJ2-7	CASSLGLAGRYEQYF	TGTGCCAGCAGTTTAGGGCTAGCGGGCCGATACGAGCAGTACTTC